The 26 T cell receptor beta chains below all came from one sample that was sequenced in a study of T cells after yellow fever vaccination. TCRdb reprocessed the 5' RACE reads with MiXCR, giving one entry per CDR3 protein. The sample yields approximately 34,000 distinct CDR3 sequences, 10% to 13% seen once. The input for sequencing was PBMCs, either bulk or a sorted T-cell subset (CD4+, CD8+, memory, or dextramer-sorted; not recorded which), taken approximately 15 days after the first yellow fever vaccination. These receptors all stem from a man aged 18-30 years who received the YFV17D yellow fever vaccine.

At least ten counts were recorded for this clonotype. The rearrangement uses TRBV4-1 and TRBJ1-5, with D perhaps TRBD1 (5 bases). V lost 6 bases and J 4 bases, leaving 16 bases between the germline ends. Germline CDR1 and CDR2: MGHRA and YSYEKL. There are 15 residues in the CDR3. The DNA of the CDR3 is TGCGCCAGCAGTCTTCGAGGGGCGTCGAATCAGCCCCAGCATTTT. This encodes CASSLRGASNQPQHF.

This clonotype appeared many times. The rearrangement links TRBV4-3 to TRBJ2-7; tentatively, D is TRBD1 (9 bases). CDR3 size: 19 residues. Between the trimmed V and J ends, which lost 4 bases and 3 bases, there was a span of 28 bases. From germline, CDR1 is LGHNA and CDR2 YSLEER. The CDR3 is CASSPYSGTGTVRGYEQYF. The CDR3 DNA follows: TGCGCCAGCAGCCCCTATAGCGGGACAGGGACCGTTAGGGGCTACGAGCAGTACTTC.

There are many counts of this clonotype. At one end, the junction sequence differs from germline, possibly due to a read error. The chain is built from TRBV6-1 and TRBJ1-5; D unclear. There are 14 residues in the CDR3. Germline CDR1 reads MNHNS; CDR2 reads SASEGT. CDR3 sequence: CASREGVSNQPQHF. CDR3 bases: TGTGCCAGCAGGGAAGGTGTAAGCAATCAGCCCCAGCATTTT.

Ten or more counts support this clonotype. The rearrangement links TRBV10-3 to TRBJ2-6, with D maybe TRBD1 (6 bases). The CDR3 runs to 16 residues. Germline lookup yields CDR1 ENHRY and CDR2 SYGVKD. Between the trimmed V and J ends, which lost 4 bases and 0 bases, there was a span of 10 bases. The CDR3 DNA sequence: TGTGCCATCAGTGGGACAGCCAGCTCTGGGGCCAACGTCCTGACTTTC. It encodes CAISGTASSGANVLTF.

The table lists this clonotype with many counts. The chain uses TRBV7-9 and TRBJ2-4; D might be TRBD1 (5 bases). The germline V gene has CDR1 SEHNR and CDR2 FQNEAQ (reference sequence). V was shortened by 2 bases and J by 13 bases, with 18 bases between the two germline ends. CDR3 length: 14 amino acids. DNA for the CDR3: TGTGCCAGCAGCTTAATAGGGGCCACCAATCGGCAGTACTTC. As protein: CASSLIGATNRQYF.

In its sample, this clonotype was seen many times. The chain recombines TRBV15 with TRBJ2-5; possible D gene TRBD2, 5 bases. This CDR3 contains 15 residues. V was clipped by 0 bases and J by 4 bases, with 12 bases between them. Germline CDR1 and CDR2: LNHNV and YYDKDF (reference sequence). The CDR3 reads CATSRDRAGGETQYF. The CDR3 bases are TGTGCCACCAGCAGAGACCGCGCAGGAGGAGAGACCCAGTACTTC.

Many counts were recorded for this clonotype. J is TRBJ2-5 and V is TRBV7-8, with TRBD2 matching over 13 bases. The CDR3 is made up of 15 amino acids. Germline V gene sequence: CDR1 SGHVS, CDR2 FQNEAQ. The ends lost 5 bases at V and 4 bases at J; junction bases unmatched: 4. CDR3 in DNA: TGTGCCAGCAGCCCCCGGACTAGCGGGGGAGAGACCCAGTACTTC. Translation gives CASSPRTSGGETQYF.

The sample holds many counts of this clonotype. The rearrangement uses TRBV7-2 and TRBJ2-7; TRBD1 is a possible D gene (6 bases). Germline V lookup: CDR1 SGHTA, CDR2 FQGNSA. This CDR3 has 16 residues. The DNA for the CDR3 is TGTGCCAGCAGAACTACGGGGCAGGGGCGCTCCCACGAGCAGTACGTC. It is translated as CASRTTGQGRSHEQYV.

The sample holds many counts of this clonotype. The CDR3: CASSWGGNYNEQFF. As DNA, the CDR3 is TGTGCCAGCAGCTGGGGGGGAAACTACAATGAGCAGTTCTTC. The rearrangement joins TRBV5-6 to TRBJ2-1, with 7 bases aligning to TRBD2. Per the germline V gene, CDR1 is SGHDT and CDR2 is YYEEEE. The CDR3 extends over 14 amino acids. V dropped 3 bases and J dropped 3; count of bases not matched to a gene: 3.

At least ten counts were recorded for this clonotype. The chain combines TRBV6-5 with TRBJ2-1; D remains ambiguous. The CDR3 runs 14 residues. Germline V gene data show CDR1 as MNHEY and CDR2 as SVGAGI. Trimming left V 0 bases short and J 6 bases short, with 9 bases between. The CDR3 loop is CASSYSLWVNEQFF. The CDR3 DNA is TGTGCCAGCAGTTACTCTCTGTGGGTCAATGAGCAGTTCTTC.

V gene TRBV12-2 combines with J gene TRBJ2-5; TRBD2 is taken as the D call from the table, unchecked against the DNA. TRBV12-2 has pseudogene status. This CDR3 comprises 15 residues. CDR3 sequence: CASRLVAGGQETQYF. The CDR3 nucleotides read TGTGCAAGTCGCTTAGTAGCGGGGGGGCAAGAGACCCAGTACTTC.

At least ten counts were recorded for this clonotype. The chain carries TRBV12-3 or TRBV12-4 and TRBJ2-2; D possibly matches TRBD1 or TRBD2 (6 bases each). V was shortened by 3 bases and J by 7 bases, with 12 bases between the two germline ends. CDR3 length equals 14 residues. DNA of the CDR3: TGTGCCAGCAGTTTGTACAGGGAGGACGGGGAGCTGTTTTTT. As protein: CASSLYREDGELFF.

This clonotype was seen ten or more times. The V and J genes are TRBV4-1 and TRBJ2-7; no clear D gene. The length of the CDR3 is 13 residues. Germline assignment: CDR1 MGHRA and CDR2 YSYEKL. V lost 0 bases to trimming and J lost 6 bases, with 9 bases between them. The CDR3 protein is CASSQDWEGEQYV. The CDR3, as DNA: TGCGCCAGCAGCCAAGATTGGGAAGGCGAGCAGTACGTC.

This clonotype was counted many times. The chain combines TRBV12-3 or TRBV12-4 with TRBJ1-2; 9 bases map to TRBD1. This CDR3 is built from 15 residues. Losses at the gene ends were 6 bases for V and 4 bases for J; bases not matched to a gene: 9. CDR3 in DNA: TGTGCCAGCAGCCGTCCCGGGACAGGGCTCTATGGCTACACCTTC. Translation: CASSRPGTGLYGYTF.

At least ten counts were recorded for this clonotype. The chain employs TRBV6-1 and TRBJ1-4, with D perhaps matching TRBD1 (6 bases). Germline V gene sequence: CDR1 MNHNS, CDR2 SASEGT. There are 16 residues in the CDR3. V was cut by 7 bases and J by 6 bases, with 21 bases left in between. The CDR3: CASKGRGAVGYEKLFF. CDR3 nucleotide sequence: TGTGCCAGCAAGGGTAGGGGGGCCGTCGGGTATGAAAAACTGTTTTTT.

This clonotype has ten or more counts. The CDR3 DNA is TGTGCCAGCAGCGTAGCGGGGGCTTACAATGAGCAGTTCTTC. Translated, it gives CASSVAGAYNEQFF. The chain carries TRBV9 and TRBJ2-1; D is tentatively TRBD1 or TRBD2 (6 bases each). Trimming pared 0 bases from V and 4 bases from J, leaving 8 bases between. This CDR3 has 14 residues. The germline gives CDR1 SGDLS, CDR2 YYNGEE.

In its sample, this clonotype was seen many times. V gene TRBV7-2 combines with J gene TRBJ2-7; no definite D call. The CDR3 totals 13 residues. From germline, CDR1 is SGHTA and CDR2 FQGNSA. Trimming took 0 bases from V and 3 from J, leaving 6 bases between them. The CDR3 coding sequence is TGTGCCAGCAGCTTAGCCAGAGACTACGAGCAGTACTTC. Translation gives CASSLARDYEQYF. Using reference TRBV7-2 and TRBJ2-7 for the parts outside the CDR3, the full variable domain is GAGVSQSPSNKVTEKGKDVELRCDPISGHTALYWYRQSLGQGLEFLIYFQGNSAPDKSGLPSDRFSAERTGGSVSTLTIQRTQQEDSAVYLCASSLARDYEQYFGPGTRLTVT.

This clonotype was observed many times. The chain recombines TRBV5-5 with TRBJ2-3; 8 bases are shared with TRBD2. This CDR3 comprises 15 residues. Looked up from germline, CDR1 is SGHKS and CDR2 is YYEKEE (reference sequence). The V and J ends lost 4 bases and 6 bases, in that order; junction bases with no gene match: 10. Here the CDR3 reads CASSPVSGGRDTQYF. As DNA, the CDR3 is TGTGCCAGCAGCCCTGTCTCGGGGGGGCGGGATACGCAGTATTTT.

The chain recombines TRBV19 with TRBJ1-5, with 7 nucleotides matching TRBD1. The CDR3 consists of 16 residues. Germline loops: CDR1 LNHDA, CDR2 SQIVND (reference sequence). Germline trimming cut 0 bases from V and 7 bases from J; bases unmatched to any gene: 9. CDR3 region: CASSIDQRGLSQPQHF. The CDR3, as DNA: TGTGCCAGTAGTATAGATCAAAGGGGGCTCAGCCAGCCCCAGCATTTT.

The chain carries TRBV11-2 and TRBJ2-3; maybe TRBD2 (6 bases). Germline CDR1 reads SGHAT; CDR2 reads FQNNGV. V was trimmed by 3 bases and J by 6 bases, leaving 19 bases between them. CDR3 length equals 16 residues. CDR3 sequence: CASSFWPGAAVDTQYF. The CDR3 DNA follows: TGTGCCAGCAGCTTTTGGCCGGGAGCGGCAGTTGATACGCAGTATTTT.

This clonotype was recorded many times. The V call is TRBV6-2 or TRBV6-3, the J call TRBJ2-7; TRBD2 matches at 7 bases. The trim removed 5 bases at V and 4 bases at J, leaving 8 bases unmatched. CDR1 is MNHEY and CDR2 is SVGEGT in the germline V gene. The CDR3 is 14 amino acids. CDR3 DNA: TGTGCCAGCAGTACAACTAGCGCCAGATACGAGCAGTACGTC. It encodes CASSTTSARYEQYV.

At least ten counts were recorded for this clonotype. The chain carries TRBV10-3 and TRBJ1-4; D is ambiguous. Trimming took off 0 bases at V and 4 bases at J, with 9 bases between the two ends. The CDR3 has 15 residues. Germline V gene data show CDR1 as ENHRY and CDR2 as SYGVKD. CDR3 nucleotide sequence: TGTGCCATCAGTGAGTCGATGGGAGGTAATGAAAAACTGTTTTTT. This sequence encodes CAISESMGGNEKLFF.

This clonotype was counted many times. V gene TRBV20-1 combines with J gene TRBJ1-1; D remains ambiguous. CDR1 is DFQATT, CDR2 SNEGSKA, per germline (reference sequence). This CDR3 comprises 14 residues. The ends were cut back, 3 bases at V and 4 bases at J, with 15 bases in the middle. CDR3 loop: CSASRARASTEAFF. Here the CDR3 DNA reads TGCAGTGCTAGTCGGGCTAGGGCGTCCACTGAAGCTTTCTTT.

This chain connects TRBV2 to TRBJ1-5, with D unclear. This CDR3 spans 15 amino acids. The germline V gene has CDR1 SNHLY and CDR2 FYNNEI. V was cut by 5 bases and J by 4 bases, with 15 bases left in between. The CDR3 protein is CASSLDPGTNQPQHF. For the CDR3, the DNA is TGTGCCAGCAGTCTAGACCCGGGAACTAATCAGCCCCAGCATTTT.

This clonotype was seen at least ten times. The rearrangement joins TRBV12-3 or TRBV12-4 to TRBJ2-5; no clear D. Trimming shortened V by 4 bases and J by 4 bases, and 13 bases separated the two germline ends. The CDR3 consists of 14 residues. The CDR3 DNA is TGTGCCAGCAGTTGGCGCGATCGACGAGAGACCCAGTACTTC. Amino acid sequence: CASSWRDRRETQYF.

This clonotype was observed many times. The gene calls are TRBV4-3 and TRBJ1-6; D not resolved. Trimming shortened V by 0 bases and J by 14 bases, and 17 bases separated the two germline ends. Germline V gene lookup returns CDR1 LGHNA and CDR2 YSLEER. This CDR3 has 15 residues. In DNA form, the CDR3 reads TGCGCCAGCAGCCAAGATACGGGCTCCGAGCTTTCCCTCCACTTT. The encoded protein is CASSQDTGSELSLHF.